The source of this T cell receptor (beta chain) is a study of blood T cell repertoires in COVID-19. The overall study: Samples representing acute and convalescent COVID-19 were sourced from the United States, Italy and Spain. T cells, B-cell-depleted T cells, or PBMCs supplied cDNA or gDNA.

Participant-reported clinical history was the basis for cohort assignment. In Cohort 3, a recovered donor had either two negative PCRs, clearance, or symptom resolution. Data came from immunoSEQ multiplex PCR; TCRdb stores just in-frame clones and leaves some out. The sample includes about 370,000 clones, around 89% of them seen just once. Germline V CDR1 and CDR2: SGHTA, FQGNSA. This CDR3 is built from 14 residues. The V segment lost 5 bases and the J segment 0 bases; nucleotides outside the gene matches: 4. The genes are TRBV7-2 and TRBJ2-7; TRBD1 aligns across 7 bases. Material for sequencing was PBMCs or T cells enriched from blood (not recorded which). The sequence was collected from a young man who had recovered from COVID-19. The CDR3 reads CASSRDSPSYEQYF. CDR3 sequence (DNA): TGTGCCAGCAGCCGGGACAGTCCCTCCTACGAGCAGTACTTC.